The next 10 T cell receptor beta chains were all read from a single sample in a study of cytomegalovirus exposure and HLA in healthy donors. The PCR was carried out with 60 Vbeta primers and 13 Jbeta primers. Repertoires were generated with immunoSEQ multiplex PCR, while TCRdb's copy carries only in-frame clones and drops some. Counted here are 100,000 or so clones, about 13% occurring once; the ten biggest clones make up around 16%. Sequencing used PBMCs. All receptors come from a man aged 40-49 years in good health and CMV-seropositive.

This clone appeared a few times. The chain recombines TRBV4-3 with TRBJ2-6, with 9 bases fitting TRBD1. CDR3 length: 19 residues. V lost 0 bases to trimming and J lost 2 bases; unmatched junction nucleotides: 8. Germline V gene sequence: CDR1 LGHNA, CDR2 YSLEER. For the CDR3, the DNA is TGCGCCAGCAGCCAAGAATGGGGACAGGGTACGCCTGGGGCCAACGTCCTGACTTTC. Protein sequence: CASSQEWGQGTPGANVLTF.

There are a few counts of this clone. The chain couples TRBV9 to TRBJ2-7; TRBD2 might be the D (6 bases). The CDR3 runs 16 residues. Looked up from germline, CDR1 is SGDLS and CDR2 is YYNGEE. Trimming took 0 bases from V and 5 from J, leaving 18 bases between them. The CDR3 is CASSVEPGAPRNEQYF. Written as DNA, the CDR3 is TGTGCCAGCAGCGTAGAACCGGGAGCCCCGAGGAACGAGCAGTACTTC.

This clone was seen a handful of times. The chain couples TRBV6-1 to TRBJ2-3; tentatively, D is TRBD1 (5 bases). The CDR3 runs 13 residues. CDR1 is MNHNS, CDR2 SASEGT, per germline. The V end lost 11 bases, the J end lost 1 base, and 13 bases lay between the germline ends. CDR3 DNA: TGTGCCCGTCAAACCAGGGGCACAGATACGCAGTATTTT. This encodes CARQTRGTDTQYF.

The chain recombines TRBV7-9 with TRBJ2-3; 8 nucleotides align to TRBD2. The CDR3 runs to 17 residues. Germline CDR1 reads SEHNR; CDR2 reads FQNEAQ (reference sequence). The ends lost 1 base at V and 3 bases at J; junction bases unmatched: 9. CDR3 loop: CASSLGPIGRGTDTQYF. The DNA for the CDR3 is TGTGCCAGCAGCTTAGGCCCTATCGGGAGGGGAACAGATACGCAGTATTTT.

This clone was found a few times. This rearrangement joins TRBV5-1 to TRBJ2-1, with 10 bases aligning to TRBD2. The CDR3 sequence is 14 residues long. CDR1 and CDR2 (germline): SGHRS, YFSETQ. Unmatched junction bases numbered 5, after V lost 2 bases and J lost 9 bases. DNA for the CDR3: TGCGCCAGCAGCTTCACTAGCGGGAAAGGTGAGCAGTTCTTC. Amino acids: CASSFTSGKGEQFF.

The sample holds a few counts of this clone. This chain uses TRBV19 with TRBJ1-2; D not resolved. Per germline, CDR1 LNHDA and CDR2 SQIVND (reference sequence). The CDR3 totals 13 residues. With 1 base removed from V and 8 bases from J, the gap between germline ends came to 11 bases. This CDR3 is CASSIGRLEGYTF. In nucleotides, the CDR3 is TGTGCCAGTAGTATAGGCCGTCTCGAGGGCTACACCTTC.

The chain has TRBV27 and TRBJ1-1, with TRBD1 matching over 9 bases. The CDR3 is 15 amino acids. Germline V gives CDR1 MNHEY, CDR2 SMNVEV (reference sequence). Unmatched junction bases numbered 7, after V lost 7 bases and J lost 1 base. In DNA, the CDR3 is TGTGCCAGCATACTCTCGGGACAGGGGAACACTGAAGCTTTCTTT. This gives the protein CASILSGQGNTEAFF.

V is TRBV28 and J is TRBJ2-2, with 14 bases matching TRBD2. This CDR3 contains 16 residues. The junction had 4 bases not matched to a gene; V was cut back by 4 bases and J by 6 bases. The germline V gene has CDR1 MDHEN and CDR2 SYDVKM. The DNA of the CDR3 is TGTGCCAGCAGTTCACCGGGACTAGCGGGAGCCGGGGAGCTGTTTTTT. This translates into CASSSPGLAGAGELFF.

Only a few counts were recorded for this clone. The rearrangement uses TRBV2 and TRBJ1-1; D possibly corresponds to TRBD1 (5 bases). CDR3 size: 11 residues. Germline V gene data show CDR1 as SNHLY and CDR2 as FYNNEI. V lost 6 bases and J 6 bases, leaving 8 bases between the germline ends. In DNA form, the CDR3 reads TGTGCCAGCAGCGAGACAGCTGAAGCTTTCTTT. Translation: CASSETAEAFF.

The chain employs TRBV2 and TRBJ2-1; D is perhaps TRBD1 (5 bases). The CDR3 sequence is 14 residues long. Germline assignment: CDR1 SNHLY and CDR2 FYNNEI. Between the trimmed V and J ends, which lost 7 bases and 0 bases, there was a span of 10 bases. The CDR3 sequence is CASIGQNSYNEQFF. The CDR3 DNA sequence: TGTGCCAGCATTGGACAAAACTCCTACAATGAGCAGTTCTTC.